The TCR beta chain described here comes from a study of blood T cells in healthy people across ages. General study results and limits: With donor CMV status unknown, expanded clonotype changes were possibly confounded. TCR beta diversity was tightly associated with the proportion of naive T cells.

A second 7 to 11 cycle PCR used barcoded and J-beta primers. TCRdb reprocessed the 5' RACE reads with MiXCR, giving one entry per CDR3 protein. The profile shows some 370,000 distinct CDR3 sequences, 45% to 60% of them singletons. Comments on this clonotype: The antigen remains unidentified. Sequence at one end of the junction differs from germline and may be a read error.

The CDR3 extends over 18 amino acids. CDR1 and CDR2 from the germline V gene are KGHDR and SFDVKD. The gene calls are TRBV24-1 and TRBJ2-4; TRBD2 agrees at 9 bases. The sequence derives from a man in his sixties in good health. Sequenced input: blood. CDR3 DNA sequence: TGCGCCACCAGTGACCGGACGTCGGTGCGGGAGGGCCGGGACATTCAGTACTTC. Translating it yields CATSDRTSVREGRDIQYF.